The following is a T cell receptor beta chain sequence with its context. The target antigen is unknown. TCRdb ran MiXCR on the RT-PCR reads and lists one entry per CDR3 protein. In the table there are approximately 500,000 distinct CDR3 sequences, approximately 24% of which are singletons. The record originates from a study of response to subunit inactivated influenza vaccine. Study-wide results and caveats: It was suggested by the authors that few new T cells are recruited by each seasonal influenza vaccination.

In germline, CDR1 is DFQATT, CDR2 SNEGSKA (reference sequence). V lost 6 bases, J lost 7 bases, and 9 bases stayed unmatched. CDR3 length equals 13 residues. These records were also assigned to another study, of T cells expressing NK-cell markers. That investigation notes: For TCR beta, cDNA was produced by 5'RACE template switching with UMIs.

This sequence was found in a man in his fifties or sixties who received an inactivated influenza vaccine. The chain joins TRBV20-1 to TRBJ2-1; 7 bases line up with TRBD1. Sequencing used CD4+ T cells sorted from PBMCs, obtained 11 to 12 days after vaccination. CDR3 nucleotides: TGCAGTGCAAAAGAGACAGGGTTAAATGAGCAGTTCTTC. As protein: CSAKETGLNEQFF.